The 11 T cell receptor beta chains below all came from one sample that was sequenced in a study of tumor-infiltrating lymphocytes in primary liver carcinoma. Out of unsorted whole blood came the blood RNA, and germline DNA was extracted as well. With roughly 0.5 ug total RNA as template and a constant-region primer, TCR beta cDNA was made. Libraries of TCR beta came from three nested multiplex PCR rounds with slightly modified ARM-PCR. A C-beta reverse primer was combined with TRBV1-TRBV30 forward primers in the first two PCR rounds, and each round had 10 cycles. From the multiplex PCR reads, TCRdb called clonotypes with MiXCR, one entry per CDR3 protein. The sample holds a few hundred thousand distinct CDR3 sequences, about 50% seen once. The sequencing sample was made of peripheral blood. The receptors originated from a woman aged 25 to 39 with primary liver carcinoma and hepatitis B virus infection.

This clonotype was seen repeatedly, ten times or more. The V call is TRBV11-2, the J call TRBJ2-2, with TRBD2 identical over 8 bases. CDR1 and CDR2 from the germline V gene are SGHAT and FQNNGV. Unmatched junction bases numbered 14, after V lost 3 bases and J lost 5 bases. The CDR3 totals 18 residues. Written as DNA, the CDR3 is TGTGCCAGCAGCTTCTGGAGCGGGAGTGGTGTGAAAACCGGGGAGCTGTTTTTT. Its translation: CASSFWSGSGVKTGELFF.

The chain couples TRBV14 to TRBJ1-3; D ambiguous. CDR1 is SGHDN and CDR2 is FVKESK in the germline V gene. V gave up 4 bases and J gave up 0 bases, with 7 bases separating them. This CDR3 has 14 residues. CDR3 coding DNA: TGTGCCAGCAGCCTTGATATCTCTGGAAACACCATATATTTT. Protein sequence: CASSLDISGNTIYF.

A remark on this clonotype: This CDR3 fails to terminate in the conserved phenylalanine or tryptophan, so it likely reflects a read error. No DNA is shown, since the ends of the CDR3 on it are uncertain; the CDR3 is the one TCRdb lists. This chain joins TRBV11-2 and TRBJ1-1. The CDR3 has 14 residues if both end residues are counted. Germline assignment: CDR1 SGHAT and CDR2 FQNNGV. The CDR3 region is CASSLDWGGTEAII.

This chain joins TRBV28 and TRBJ2-5; 12 nucleotides agree with TRBD1. Losses at the gene ends were 5 bases for V and 5 bases for J; bases not matched to a gene: 9. The germline V gene encodes CDR1 MDHEN and CDR2 SYDVKM. The CDR3 spans 16 residues. The CDR3 coding sequence is TGTGCCAGCAGTAACCCCCGGGACAGGGGGCGGGAGACCCAGTACTTC. It codes for CASSNPRDRGRETQYF.

In the case of this clonotype: Its ends do not fully match the called genes, so a read error is possible. The chain links TRBV6-5 to TRBJ2-6; the D gene is possibly TRBD1 (5 bases). Per the germline V gene, CDR1 is MNHEY and CDR2 is SVGAGI. The CDR3 is 15 residues long. CDR3 in amino acids: CTSSYNGNGANVLTF. Here the CDR3 DNA reads TGTACCAGCAGTTACAATGGTAATGGGGCTAACGTCCTGACATTC.

This clonotype was seen only once. The chain recombines TRBV7-8 with TRBJ2-5; 12 bases are a match to TRBD2. Germline CDR1 SGHVS, CDR2 FQNEAQ. The CDR3 is 15 residues long. The trim removed 6 bases at V and 4 bases at J, leaving 6 bases unmatched. The DNA for the CDR3 is TGTGCCAGCAGAGACAAGGGACTAGCGGGAGAGACCCAGTACTTC. Encoded protein: CASRDKGLAGETQYF.

Details on this clonotype: One junction end does not reproduce the germline sequence, and a read error may be involved. This sequence joins TRBV11-2 and TRBJ2-3; 10 bases match TRBD2. The germline V gene has CDR1 SGHAT and CDR2 FQNNGV. The CDR3 sequence is 17 residues long. CDR3 amino acids: CARSFSAGTSETDTLYF. The CDR3 nucleotides are TGTGCCAGAAGCTTCTCGGCCGGGACTAGCGAGACAGATACGCTGTATTTT. Variable domain in full (rest from reference TRBV11-2 and TRBJ2-3): EAGVAQSPRYKIIEKRQSVAFWCNPISGHATLYWYQQILGQGPKLLIQFQNNGVVDDSQLPKDRFSAERLKGVDSTLKIQPAKLEDSAVYLCARSFSAGTSETDTLYFGPGTRLTVL.

A word on this clonotype: A clone one base away is much larger, so this may be a read error. The chain uses TRBV29-1 and TRBJ2-1; unclear D gene. The CDR3 sequence is 10 residues long. The V gene's germline CDR1 is SQVTM and CDR2 ANQGSEA. Trimming took off 4 bases at V and 8 bases at J, with 6 bases between the two ends. The CDR3 sequence is CSVVCHEQFF. CDR3 coding DNA: TGCAGCGTTGTGTGCCATGAGCAGTTCTTC.

This clonotype was counted once. The junction and the germline gene differ at one end; a read error may be behind it. The CDR3 loop reads CAISYTESSYNSPLHF. The CDR3 bases are TGTGCCATCAGTTACACAGAGAGCTCCTATAATTCACCCCTCCACTTT. V gene TRBV6-6 combines with J gene TRBJ1-6, with unresolved D. The CDR3 spans 16 residues. Looked up from germline, CDR1 is MNHNY and CDR2 is SVGAGI (reference sequence).

The count of this clonotype is one. This chain connects TRBV28 to TRBJ2-1; 9 bases are shared with TRBD2. This CDR3 has 16 amino acids. The junction had 13 bases not matched to a gene; V was cut back by 6 bases and J by 7 bases. Germline CDR1 is MDHEN and CDR2 is SYDVKM. CDR3 DNA sequence: TGTGCCAGCAGCGTCAACGAGGCGGGAGGGAGGAATGAGCAGTTCTTC. This codes for CASSVNEAGGRNEQFF. The variable domain in full, with the rest retrieved from reference TRBV28 and TRBJ2-1, is DVKVTQSSRYLVKRTGEKVFLECVQDMDHENMFWYRQDPGLGLRLIYFSYDVKMKEKGDIPEGYSVSREKKERFSLILESASTNQTSMYLCASSVNEAGGRNEQFFGPGTRLTVL.

Points on this clonotype: It may be a read error: a sequence one base away is much more abundant. This CDR3 is missing its conserved last phenylalanine or tryptophan, likely due to a read error. The V call is TRBV5-5, the J call TRBJ2-4; perhaps TRBD2 as D (5 bases). CDR1 and CDR2 (germline): SGHKS, YYEKEE (reference sequence). The CDR3 contains 12 residues. The V end lost 10 bases, the J end lost 11 bases, and 19 bases lay between the germline ends. CDR3 in amino acids: CASAPGVGVQYL. In DNA, the CDR3 is TGTGCCTCAGCCCCAGGCGTCGGGGTTCAGTACCTC.